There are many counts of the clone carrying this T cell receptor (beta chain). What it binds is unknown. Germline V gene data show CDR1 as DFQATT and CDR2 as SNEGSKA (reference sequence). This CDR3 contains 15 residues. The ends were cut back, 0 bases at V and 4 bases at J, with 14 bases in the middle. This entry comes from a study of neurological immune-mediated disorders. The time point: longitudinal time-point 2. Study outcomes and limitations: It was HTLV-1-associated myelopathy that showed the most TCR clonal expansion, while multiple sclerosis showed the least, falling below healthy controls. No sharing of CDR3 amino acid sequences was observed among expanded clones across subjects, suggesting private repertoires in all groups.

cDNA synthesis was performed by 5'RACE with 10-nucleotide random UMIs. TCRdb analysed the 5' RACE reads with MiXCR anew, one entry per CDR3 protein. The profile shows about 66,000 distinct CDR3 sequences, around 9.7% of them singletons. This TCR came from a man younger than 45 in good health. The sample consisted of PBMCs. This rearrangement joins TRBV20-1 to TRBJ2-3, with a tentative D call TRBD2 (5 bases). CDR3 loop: CSARDPEGLPDTQYF. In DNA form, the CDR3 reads TGCAGTGCTAGAGATCCCGAAGGACTCCCAGATACGCAGTATTTT.